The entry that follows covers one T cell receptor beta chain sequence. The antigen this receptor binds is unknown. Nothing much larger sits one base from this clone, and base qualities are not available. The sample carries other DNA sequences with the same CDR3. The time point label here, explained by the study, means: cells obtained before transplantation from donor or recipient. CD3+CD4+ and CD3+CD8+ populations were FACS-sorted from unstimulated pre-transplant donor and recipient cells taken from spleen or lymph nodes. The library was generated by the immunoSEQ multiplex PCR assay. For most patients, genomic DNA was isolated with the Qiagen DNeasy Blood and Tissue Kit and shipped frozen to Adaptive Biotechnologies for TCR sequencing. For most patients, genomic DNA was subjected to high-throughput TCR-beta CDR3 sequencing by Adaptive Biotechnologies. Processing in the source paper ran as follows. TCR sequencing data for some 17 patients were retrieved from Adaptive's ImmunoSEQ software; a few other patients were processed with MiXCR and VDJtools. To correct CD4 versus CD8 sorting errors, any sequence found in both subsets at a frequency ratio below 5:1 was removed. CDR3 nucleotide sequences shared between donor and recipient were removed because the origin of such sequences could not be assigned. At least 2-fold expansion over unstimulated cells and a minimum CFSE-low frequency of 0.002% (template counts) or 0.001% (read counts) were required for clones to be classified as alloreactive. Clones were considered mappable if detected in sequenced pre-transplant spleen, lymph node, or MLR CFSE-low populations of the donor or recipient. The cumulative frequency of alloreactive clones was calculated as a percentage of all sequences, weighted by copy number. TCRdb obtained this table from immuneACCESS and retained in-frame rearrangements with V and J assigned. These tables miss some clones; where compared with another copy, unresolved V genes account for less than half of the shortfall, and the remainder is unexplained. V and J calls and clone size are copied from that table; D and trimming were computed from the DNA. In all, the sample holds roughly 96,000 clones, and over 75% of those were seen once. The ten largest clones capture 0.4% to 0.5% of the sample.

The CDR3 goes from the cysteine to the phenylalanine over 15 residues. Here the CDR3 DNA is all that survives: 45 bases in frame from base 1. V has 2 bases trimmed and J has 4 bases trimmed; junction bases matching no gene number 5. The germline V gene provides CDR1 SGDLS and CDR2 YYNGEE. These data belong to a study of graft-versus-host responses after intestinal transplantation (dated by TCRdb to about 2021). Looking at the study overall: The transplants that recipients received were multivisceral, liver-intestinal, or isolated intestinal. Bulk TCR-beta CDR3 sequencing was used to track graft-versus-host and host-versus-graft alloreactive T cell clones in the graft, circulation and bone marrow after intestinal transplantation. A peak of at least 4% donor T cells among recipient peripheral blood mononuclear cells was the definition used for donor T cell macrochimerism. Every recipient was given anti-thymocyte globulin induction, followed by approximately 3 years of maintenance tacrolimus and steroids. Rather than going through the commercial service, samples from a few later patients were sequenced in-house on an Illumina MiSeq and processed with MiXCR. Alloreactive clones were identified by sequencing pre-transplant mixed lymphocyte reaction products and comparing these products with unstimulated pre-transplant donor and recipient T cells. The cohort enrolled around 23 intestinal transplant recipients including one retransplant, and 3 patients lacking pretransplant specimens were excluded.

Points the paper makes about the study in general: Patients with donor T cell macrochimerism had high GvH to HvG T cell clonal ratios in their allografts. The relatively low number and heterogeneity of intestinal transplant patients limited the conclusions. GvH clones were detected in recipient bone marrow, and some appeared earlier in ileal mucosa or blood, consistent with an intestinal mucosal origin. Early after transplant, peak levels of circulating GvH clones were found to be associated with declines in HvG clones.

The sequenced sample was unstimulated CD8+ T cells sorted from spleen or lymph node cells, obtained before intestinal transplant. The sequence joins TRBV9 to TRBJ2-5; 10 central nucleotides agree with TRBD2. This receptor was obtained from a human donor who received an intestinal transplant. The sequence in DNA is TGTGCCAGCAGCGTTACGAGCGGGAGGGGAGAGACCCAGTACTTC. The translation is CASSVTSGRGETQYF.